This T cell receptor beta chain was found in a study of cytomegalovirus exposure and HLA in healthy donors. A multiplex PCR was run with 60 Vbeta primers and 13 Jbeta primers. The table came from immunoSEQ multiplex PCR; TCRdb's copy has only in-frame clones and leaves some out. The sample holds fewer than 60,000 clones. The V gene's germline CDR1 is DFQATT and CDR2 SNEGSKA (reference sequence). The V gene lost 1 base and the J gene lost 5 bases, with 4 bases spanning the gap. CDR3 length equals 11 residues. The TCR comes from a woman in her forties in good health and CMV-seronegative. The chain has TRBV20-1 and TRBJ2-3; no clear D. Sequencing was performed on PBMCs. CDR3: CSARVGDTQYF. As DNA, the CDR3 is TGCAGTGCTAGAGTCGGAGATACGCAGTATTTT.